This T cell receptor (beta chain) comes out of a study of identical twins. Study-wide results and limits: It was cross-sectional statistical analysis, not following the same donors, that the conclusions relied on. The degree of excess twin sharing was weaker in beta out-of-frame sequences. Abundant cord blood beta clonotypes carried fewer insertions; memory repertoires showed none.

The authors used template switching to add a universal primer site and gave cDNA unique molecular identifiers. TCRdb ran MiXCR on the 5' RACE reads and lists one entry per CDR3 protein. Among 1.5 million to 2 million distinct CDR3 sequences listed, less than 35% were seen once. On this clonotype: As yet, its antigen is unknown.

The source is a newborn girl in good health. The material sequenced was cord blood.

CDR3: CATSEVTDTQYF. The CDR3 DNA sequence: TGTGCCACCAGTGAAGTCACAGATACGCAGTATTTT. This chain joins TRBV24-1 and TRBJ2-3, with no clear D. The V end was cut by 4 bases, the J end by 2 bases, with 3 bases between. Per the germline V gene, CDR1 is KGHDR and CDR2 is SFDVKD. The CDR3 contains 12 residues.